The present T cell receptor (beta chain) was sequenced within a study of blood T cells in healthy people across ages (dated by TCRdb to the mid-2010s). About the investigation overall: Template switching captured roughly one uniquely barcoded TCR beta cDNA molecule per two T cells in model experiments. To track age-related changes in TCR beta repertoire diversity, the study relied on deep sequencing normalized with unique cDNA molecular identifiers. The donors were divided into four age groups: young (average about 16 years), middle-aged (about 40), aged (about 60) and long-lived (about 90). The study analyzed two additional independent replicas of 1 million unique cDNA reads from the same blood draw for two donors, one aged 18 to 30 and one aged 80 or older. Results the study describes overall, beyond this receptor: Since profiling was done on bulk unsorted PBMCs, naive and antigen-experienced compartments could not be conclusively compared. Observed TCR beta diversity per million T cells fell roughly linearly with age, and a significant reduction was already apparent by age roughly 41. Because donor CMV infection status was unknown, age-related changes in expanded clonotypes were potentially confounded. Total diversity estimates from one million sequenced T cells were considered lower bounds and underestimates. The percentage of naive T cells measured by flow cytometry correlated strongly with observed TCR beta diversity. Compared with the aged group, the long-lived group had more naive CD4+ T cells, fewer expanded clones and increased TCR diversity, suggesting age selection.

This clonotype came up a few times. The target of this receptor is not known. No much larger clone is present one base from it, and per-base qualities are unavailable. Donors were a few dozen systemically healthy Caucasian individuals from Russia aged roughly 6 to 95 years. Each donor gave ten milliliters of peripheral blood, collected into EDTA-treated Vacutainer tubes. Ficoll-Paque density-gradient centrifugation was used to isolate PBMCs, with at least 7 million per sample. Total RNA was extracted from PBMCs with Trizol reagent, with at least 5.5 micrograms obtained per sample. For every donor, flow cytometry on a PBMC aliquot measured the percentage of naive CD45RAhigh/CD27high T cells. The library was obtained by 5' RACE. Sequencer: Illumina HiSeq 2500. A second roughly 6 to 11 cycle PCR used a sample-barcoded 5' primer and a J-beta primer mix. Each TCR beta cDNA molecule received a unique molecular identifier from a template-switch 5' adaptor carrying 12 random nucleotides. At least 2.5 million CDR3-containing paired-end reads were obtained from each sample. All of the RNA was converted into first-strand cDNA using the Mint cDNA synthesis kit, with a TRBC-specific oligonucleotide serving as the primer. Following uracil-DNA glycosylase treatment, a first 18-cycle PCR with universal primers M1SS and BC2_uni_R was performed on all cDNA. The published analysis was carried out like this. Each sample was normalized by randomly selecting 1 million high-quality reads, each carrying a distinct molecular identifier. Reads with shared molecular identifiers were discarded instead of being binned into consensus sequences. MiTCR, with a Q25 quality threshold and the strictest error-elimination algorithm, was used for CDR3 identification, clonotype clustering and error correction. A nonparametric unseen species model using Euler transformation provided a lower-bound estimate of total TCR beta diversity. TCRdb trimmed public reads at Q25 via fastp, called clones via MiXCR and kept in-frame beta chains. One record per CDR3 amino acid sequence lists the most common genes and DNA. The V and J calls were not made by the authors but by TCRdb's processing. Recorded for this sample are roughly 800,000 distinct CDR3 sequences; around a quarter of them occurred a single time. Clones ranked in the top ten supply under 4.5% of the sample.

The same data also contributed to another study, on T cells of mothers and their children. The second study also describes: The donors were nine systemically healthy Caucasian individuals, made up of three mothers and their six children. cDNA synthesis consumed the entire amount of extracted RNA, loaded at approximately 1.6 ug RNA in each 15 ul reaction. In the second PCR, the M1S primer introduced both the sample barcodes and 2-4 random nucleotides. More than 9 million TCR beta CDR3 reads were obtained from each mother, and some 3.3 million reads were obtained from each child. Thymic selection similarly shapes TCR recombination output in related and unrelated pairs, with minor effect from inherited differences. Normalized repertoire overlap was always found to be slightly, but never significantly, higher in related mother-child pairs than in unrelated mother-child pairs. Persistent microchimeric T cell clones were not detected, at a sensitivity of about 90 clones per million clonotypes. In the study, deep NGS was used to compare the TCR beta repertoires of mothers and children, and features distinguishing related mother-child pairs from unrelated individuals were sought. Mothers averaged roughly 40 +/- 4 years of age and children averaged about 10 +/- 4 years. Libraries were sequenced on Illumina HiSeq 2000 with 100+100 nt paired-end reads after adapter ligation with NEBNext reagents. To prevent cross-contamination, the mother and child libraries were prepared one month apart and sequenced in separate runs. For each donor, somewhere between roughly 500,000 and 2,100,000 distinct TCR beta clonotypes were identified. Naive TCR beta clonotypes were estimated from low-frequency clonotypes matched to each donor's FACS-determined naive share, without sorting.

Sequenced: blood. The source of this sequence is a boy between 5 and 17 years old in good health.

This receptor has the CDR3 CASYSSLYNEQFF. The DNA is TGTGCCAGCTACTCGTCACTCTACAATGAGCAGTTCTTC. The sequence links TRBV28 to TRBJ2-1; there is no confident call for the D gene. The germline V gene encodes CDR1 MDHEN and CDR2 SYDVKM. Spanning cysteine to phenylalanine, the CDR3 consists of 13 amino acids. The entry retains the CDR3 DNA only, 39 bases that are in frame from base 1. V loses 8 bases of germline sequence and J loses 3 bases, and the interval between the two ends is 11 bases.